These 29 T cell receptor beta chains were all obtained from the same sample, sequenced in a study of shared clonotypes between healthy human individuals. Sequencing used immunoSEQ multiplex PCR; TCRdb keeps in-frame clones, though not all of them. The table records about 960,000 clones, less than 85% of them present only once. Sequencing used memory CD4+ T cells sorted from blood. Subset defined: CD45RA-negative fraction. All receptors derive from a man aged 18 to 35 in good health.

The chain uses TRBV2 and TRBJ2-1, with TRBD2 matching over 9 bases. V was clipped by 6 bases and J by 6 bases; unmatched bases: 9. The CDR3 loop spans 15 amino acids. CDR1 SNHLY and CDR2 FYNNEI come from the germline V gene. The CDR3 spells CASSAGTSRANEQFF. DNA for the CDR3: TGTGCCAGCAGCGCCGGGACTAGCAGAGCCAATGAGCAGTTCTTC. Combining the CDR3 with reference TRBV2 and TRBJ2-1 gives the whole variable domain EPEVTQTPSHQVTQMGQEVILRCVPISNHLYFYWYRQILGQKVEFLVSFYNNEISEKSEIFDDQFSVERPDGSNFTLKIRSTKLEDSAMYFCASSAGTSRANEQFFGPGTRLTVL.

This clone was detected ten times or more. CDR3 bases: TGTGCCTGGAGCACAGGCAGGGGGCGTCTTGGCTACACCTTC. It yields the protein CAWSTGRGRLGYTF. The chain employs TRBV30 and TRBJ1-2; 8 bases align to TRBD1. The V and J ends lost 3 bases and 7 bases, in that order; junction bases with no gene match: 10. Germline V lookup: CDR1 GTSNPN, CDR2 SVGIG (reference sequence). CDR3 length equals 14 residues.

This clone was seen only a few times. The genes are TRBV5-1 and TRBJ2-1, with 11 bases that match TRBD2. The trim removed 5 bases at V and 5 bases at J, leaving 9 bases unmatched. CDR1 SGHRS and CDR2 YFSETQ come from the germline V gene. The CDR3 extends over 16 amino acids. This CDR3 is CASSRVGTSGNNEQFF. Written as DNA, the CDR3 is TGCGCCAGCAGTCGGGTCGGGACTAGCGGCAACAATGAGCAGTTCTTC.

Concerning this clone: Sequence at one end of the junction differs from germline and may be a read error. In DNA, the CDR3 is TGTGCCAGCAGAGAAGGCCGGGGACGGACTAATGAAAAACTGTTTTTT. The encoded protein is CASREGRGRTNEKLFF. The chain joins TRBV6-1 to TRBJ1-4; perhaps TRBD1 as D (5 bases). CDR1 and CDR2 from the germline V gene are MNHNS and SASEGT. The CDR3 is made up of 16 amino acids.

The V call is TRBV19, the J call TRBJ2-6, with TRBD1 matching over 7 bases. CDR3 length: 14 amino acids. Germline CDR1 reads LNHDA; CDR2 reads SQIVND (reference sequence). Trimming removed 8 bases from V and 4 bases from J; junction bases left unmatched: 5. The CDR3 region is CASFDRAGANVLTF. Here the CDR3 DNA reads TGTGCCAGTTTTGACAGGGCCGGGGCCAACGTCCTGACTTTC.

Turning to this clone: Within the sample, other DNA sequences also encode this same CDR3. This chain's CDR3 is CASSADRNTEAFF. The DNA for the CDR3 is TGTGCCAGCAGCGCCGATAGGAACACTGAAGCTTTCTTT. This chain connects TRBV7-2 to TRBJ1-1; D unresolved. V lost 5 bases, J lost 1 base, and 8 bases lay in between. The CDR3 sequence is 13 residues long. Germline V CDR1 and CDR2: SGHTA, FQGNSA.

In DNA, the CDR3 is TGTGCCACAACAGGGGGTTCCACAGATACGCAGTATTTT. Amino acids: CATTGGSTDTQYF. The chain is built from TRBV6-5 and TRBJ2-3, with 8 positions matching TRBD1. The CDR3 has 13 residues. Germline CDR1 MNHEY, CDR2 SVGAGI. V shed 10 bases, J shed 2 bases, and the junction held 5 bases outside the gene matches.

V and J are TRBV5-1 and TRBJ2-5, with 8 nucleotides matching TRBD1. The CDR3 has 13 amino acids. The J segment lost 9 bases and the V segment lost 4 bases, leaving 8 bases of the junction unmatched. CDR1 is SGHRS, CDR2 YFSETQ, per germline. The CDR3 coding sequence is TGCGCCAGCAGCGTGACAGGGGATGGGTCCCAGTACTTC. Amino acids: CASSVTGDGSQYF.

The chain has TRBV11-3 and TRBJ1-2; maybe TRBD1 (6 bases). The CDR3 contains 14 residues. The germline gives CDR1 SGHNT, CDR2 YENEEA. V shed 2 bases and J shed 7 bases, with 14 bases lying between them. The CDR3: CASSLLGGAAGYTF. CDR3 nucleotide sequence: TGTGCCAGCAGCTTACTCGGGGGCGCGGCTGGCTACACCTTC.

The CDR3 reads CASSLLSGSNSPLHF. Written as DNA, the CDR3 is TGTGCCAGCAGCTTGTTGTCAGGGAGTAATTCACCCCTCCACTTT. The chain has TRBV5-6 and TRBJ1-6; TRBD1 might be the D (5 bases). Deletions cut 1 base from V and 6 bases from J, with 11 bases between. The germline gives CDR1 SGHDT, CDR2 YYEEEE. This CDR3 spans 15 amino acids.

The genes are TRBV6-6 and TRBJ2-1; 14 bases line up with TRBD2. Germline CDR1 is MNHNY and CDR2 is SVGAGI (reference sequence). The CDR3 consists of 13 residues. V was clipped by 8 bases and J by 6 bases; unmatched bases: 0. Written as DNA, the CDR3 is TGTGCCAGCGGGACTAGCGGGGGCAATGAGCAGTTCTTC. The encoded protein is CASGTSGGNEQFF.

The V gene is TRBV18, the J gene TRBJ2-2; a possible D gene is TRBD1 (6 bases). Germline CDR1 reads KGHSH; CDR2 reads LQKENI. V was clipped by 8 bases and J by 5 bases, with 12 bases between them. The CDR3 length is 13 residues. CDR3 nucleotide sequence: TGTGCCAGCGCCAGGGGTACGACCGGGGAGCTGTTTTTT. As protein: CASARGTTGELFF.

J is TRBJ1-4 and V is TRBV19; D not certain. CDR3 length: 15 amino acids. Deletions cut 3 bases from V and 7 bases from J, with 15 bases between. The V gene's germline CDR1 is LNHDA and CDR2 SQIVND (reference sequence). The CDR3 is CASSMKNTNREKLFF. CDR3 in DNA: TGTGCCAGTAGTATGAAGAACACCAACCGTGAAAAACTGTTTTTT. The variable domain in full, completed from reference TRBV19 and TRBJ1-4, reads DGGITQSPKYLFRKEGQNVTLSCEQNLNHDAMYWYRQDPGQGLRLIYYSQIVNDFQKGDIAEGYSVSREKKESFPLTVTSAQKNPTAFYLCASSMKNTNREKLFFGSGTQLSVL.

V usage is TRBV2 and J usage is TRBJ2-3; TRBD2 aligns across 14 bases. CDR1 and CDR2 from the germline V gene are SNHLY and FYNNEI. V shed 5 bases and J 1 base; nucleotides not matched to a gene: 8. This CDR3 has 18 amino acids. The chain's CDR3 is CASSSGTSGRGGTDTQYF. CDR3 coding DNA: TGTGCCAGCAGTTCTGGGACTAGCGGGAGAGGAGGCACAGATACGCAGTATTTT.

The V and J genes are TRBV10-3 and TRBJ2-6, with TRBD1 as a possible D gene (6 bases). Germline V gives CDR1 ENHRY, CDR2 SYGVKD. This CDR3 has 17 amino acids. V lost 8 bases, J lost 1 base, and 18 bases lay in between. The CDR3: CAIVRPGQLSGANVLTF. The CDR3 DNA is TGTGCCATCGTAAGACCGGGACAACTATCTGGGGCCAACGTCCTGACTTTC.

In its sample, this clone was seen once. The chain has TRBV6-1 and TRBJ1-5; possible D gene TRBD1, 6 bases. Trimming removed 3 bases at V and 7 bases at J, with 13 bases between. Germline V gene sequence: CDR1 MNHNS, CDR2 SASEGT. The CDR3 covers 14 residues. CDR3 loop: CASSEVQGGQPQHF. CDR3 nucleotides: TGTGCCAGCAGTGAGGTACAGGGTGGACAGCCCCAGCATTTT.

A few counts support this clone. The CDR3 sequence is CASTQANYGYTF. DNA of the CDR3: TGTGCCAGCACGCAGGCTAACTATGGCTACACCTTC. The chain joins TRBV9 to TRBJ1-2, with no clear D. The CDR3 runs to 12 residues. The V and J ends lost 6 bases and 0 bases respectively, with 6 bases between them. Germline loops: CDR1 SGDLS, CDR2 YYNGEE.

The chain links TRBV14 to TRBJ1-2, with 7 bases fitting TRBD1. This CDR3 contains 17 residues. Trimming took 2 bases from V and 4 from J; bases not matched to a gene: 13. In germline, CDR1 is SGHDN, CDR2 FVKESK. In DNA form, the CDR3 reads TGTGCCAGCAGCCAAAACCTCAGGGGGGAAGGCGGCTATGGCTACACCTTC. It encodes CASSQNLRGEGGYGYTF.

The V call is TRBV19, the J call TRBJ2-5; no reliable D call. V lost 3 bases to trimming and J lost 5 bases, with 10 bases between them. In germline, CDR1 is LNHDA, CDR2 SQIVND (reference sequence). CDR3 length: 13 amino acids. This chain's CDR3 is CASSMAVGETQYF. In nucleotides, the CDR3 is TGTGCCAGTAGTATGGCGGTCGGGGAGACCCAGTACTTC.

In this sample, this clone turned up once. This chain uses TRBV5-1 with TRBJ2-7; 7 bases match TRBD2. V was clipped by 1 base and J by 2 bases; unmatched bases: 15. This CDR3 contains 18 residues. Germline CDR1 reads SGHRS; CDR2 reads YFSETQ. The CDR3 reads CASSLQTKSSGGTYEQYF. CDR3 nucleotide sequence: TGCGCCAGCAGCTTGCAAACCAAGTCTAGCGGAGGCACCTACGAGCAGTACTTC.

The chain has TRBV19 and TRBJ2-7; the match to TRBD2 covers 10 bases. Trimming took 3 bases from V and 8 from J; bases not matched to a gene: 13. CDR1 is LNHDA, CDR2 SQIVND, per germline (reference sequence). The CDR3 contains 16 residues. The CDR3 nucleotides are TGTGCCAGTAGTATTACAGCAACTAGCGGGAATCTGAAGCAGTACTTC. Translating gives CASSITATSGNLKQYF.

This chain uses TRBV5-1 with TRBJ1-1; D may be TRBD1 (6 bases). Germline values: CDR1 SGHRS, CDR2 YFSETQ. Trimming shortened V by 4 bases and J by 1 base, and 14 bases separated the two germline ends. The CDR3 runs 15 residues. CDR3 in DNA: TGCGCCAGCAGCAGGACAGTGCCCTCGAACACTGAAGCTTTCTTT. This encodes CASSRTVPSNTEAFF.

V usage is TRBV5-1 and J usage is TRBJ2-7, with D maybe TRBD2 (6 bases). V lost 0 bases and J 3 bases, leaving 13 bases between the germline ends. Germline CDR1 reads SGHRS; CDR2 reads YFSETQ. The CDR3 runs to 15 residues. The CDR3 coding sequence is TGCGCCAGCAGCTTGGGGCTAGCGAATATCTACGAGCAGTACTTC. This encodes CASSLGLANIYEQYF.

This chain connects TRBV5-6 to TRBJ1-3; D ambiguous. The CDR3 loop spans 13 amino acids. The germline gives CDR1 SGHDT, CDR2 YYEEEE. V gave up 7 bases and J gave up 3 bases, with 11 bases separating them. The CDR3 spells CASGRLNGNTIYF. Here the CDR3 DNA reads TGTGCCAGCGGCAGGCTAAATGGAAACACCATATATTTT.

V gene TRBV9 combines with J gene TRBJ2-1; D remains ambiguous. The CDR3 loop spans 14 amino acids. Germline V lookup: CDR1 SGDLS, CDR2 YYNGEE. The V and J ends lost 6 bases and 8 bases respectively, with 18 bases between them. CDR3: CASTPGHRKDEQFF. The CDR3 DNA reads TGTGCCAGCACCCCGGGCCATCGAAAGGATGAGCAGTTCTTC.

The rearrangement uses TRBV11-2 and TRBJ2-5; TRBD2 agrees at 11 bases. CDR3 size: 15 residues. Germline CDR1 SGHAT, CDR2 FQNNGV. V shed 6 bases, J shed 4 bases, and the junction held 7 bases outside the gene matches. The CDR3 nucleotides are TGTGCCAGCAGACCAACTAGCGGGGGATCAGAGACCCAGTACTTC. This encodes CASRPTSGGSETQYF. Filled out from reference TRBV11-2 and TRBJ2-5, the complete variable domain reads EAGVAQSPRYKIIEKRQSVAFWCNPISGHATLYWYQQILGQGPKLLIQFQNNGVVDDSQLPKDRFSAERLKGVDSTLKIQPAKLEDSAVYLCASRPTSGGSETQYFGPGTRLLVL.

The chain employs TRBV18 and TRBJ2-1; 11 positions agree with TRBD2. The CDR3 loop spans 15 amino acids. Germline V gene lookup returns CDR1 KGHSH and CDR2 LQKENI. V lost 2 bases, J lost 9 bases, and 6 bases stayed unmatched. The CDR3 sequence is CASSPVAGGPGEQFF. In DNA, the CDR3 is TGTGCCAGCTCACCAGTAGCGGGGGGGCCTGGTGAGCAGTTCTTC.

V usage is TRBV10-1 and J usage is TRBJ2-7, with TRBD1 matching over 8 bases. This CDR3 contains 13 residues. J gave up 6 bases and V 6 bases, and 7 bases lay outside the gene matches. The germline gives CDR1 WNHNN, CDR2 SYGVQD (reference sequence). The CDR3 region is CASSYKQGGEQYF. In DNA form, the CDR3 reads TGCGCCAGCAGCTATAAACAGGGGGGCGAGCAGTACTTC.

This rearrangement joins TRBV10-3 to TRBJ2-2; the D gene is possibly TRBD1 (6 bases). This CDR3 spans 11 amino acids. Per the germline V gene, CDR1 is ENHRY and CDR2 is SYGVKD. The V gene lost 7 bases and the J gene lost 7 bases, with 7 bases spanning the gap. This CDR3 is CAIKGVGELFF. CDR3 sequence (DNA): TGTGCCATCAAGGGGGTCGGGGAGCTGTTTTTT.